This paragraph reports one TCR beta chain. No antigen is known for it. This specimen belongs to a study of T cell responses to AZD1222 COVID-19 vaccine. Notes on the study in general: Clonal diversity was possibly underestimated, and white British individuals and females predominated among donors. Nearly half of unique spike-specific TCRs reportedly avoided B.1.351 and B.1.1.7 mutated regions.

The data were produced by immunoSEQ multiplex PCR, yet TCRdb's version contains in-frame clones alone and is incomplete. Of some 66,000 clones in the sample, roughly nine tenths were seen once. There are 13 residues in the CDR3. The V gene's germline CDR1 is MNHNS and CDR2 SASEGT. Trimming removed 1 base at V and 4 bases at J, with 5 bases between. Sequencing used peripheral blood, obtained 28 days after the second AZD1222 dose. The rearrangement uses TRBV6-1 and TRBJ1-5; D remains unclear. The TCR originated in an adult who received the AZD1222 COVID-19 vaccine. CDR3 sequence (DNA): TGTGCCAGCAGTGAAGGTTTTAATCAGCCCCAGCATTTT. Amino acid sequence: CASSEGFNQPQHF.